A selection of T cell receptor beta chains follows, all from one sample in a study of blood T cell repertoires in COVID-19. Generated by immunoSEQ multiplex PCR, the TCRdb table keeps only in-frame clones and is missing some. The sample shows more than 200,000 clones, roughly 82% of them seen only once. Material for sequencing was peripheral blood. The origin of the receptors is a woman older than 75 with active or convalescent COVID-19. CDR3s include the opening cysteine and the closing phenylalanine or tryptophan. The D gene is left open where the match is weak. Rows may omit the clone size; those that give it use once, few, many or a size class.

CASSPRRSGGAHEQFF | TGTGCCAGCAGCCCCAGACGCAGCGGGGGGGCCCATGAGCAGTTCTTC | . | TRBJ2-1 | TRBV7-2 | TRBD2
CASSHLLGLAGGPTDTQYF | TGTGCCAGTAGTCACCTCCTCGGACTAGCGGGAGGGCCTACAGATACGCAGTATTTT | . | TRBJ2-3 | TRBV19 | TRBD2
CASSYSRDQPQHF | TGTGCCAGCAGTTATTCGAGGGATCAGCCCCAGCATTTT | . | TRBJ1-5 | TRBV6-6 | .
CASSLVGEDTEAFF | TGTGCCAGCAGCTTAGTAGGGGAAGACACTGAAGCTTTCTTT | . | TRBJ1-1 | TRBV11-3 | .
CASSTVQGRSRSTGANVLTF | TGTGCCAGCAGTACCGTTCAGGGGCGCAGTCGATCAACTGGGGCCAACGTCCTGACTTTC | . | TRBJ2-6 | TRBV28 | .
CASSQSGQGRDEQFF | TGCGCCAGCAGCCAATCGGGACAGGGGAGAGATGAGCAGTTCTTC | . | TRBJ2-1 | TRBV4-1 | TRBD1
CASSVGRAMVYNEQFF | TGTGCCAGCAGCGTCGGGAGGGCCATGGTTTACAATGAGCAGTTCTTC | . | TRBJ2-1 | TRBV5-4 | TRBD2
CASSRSFMASGTDTQYF | TGTGCCAGCAGTCGATCCTTCATGGCTAGCGGCACAGATACGCAGTATTTT | . | TRBJ2-3 | TRBV6-6 | .
CASSLDAVLGTEAFF | TGCGCCAGCAGCTTGGATGCCGTACTCGGCACTGAAGCTTTCTTT | . | TRBJ1-1 | TRBV5-1 | .
CASSYDRAGNTIYF | TGCGCCAGCAGCTACGACAGGGCTGGAAACACCATATATTTT | . | TRBJ1-3 | TRBV5-1 | TRBD1
CASRNAGLSGNTIYF | TGTGCCAGTAGGAACGCAGGCCTCTCTGGAAACACCATATATTTT | . | TRBJ1-3 | TRBV19 | .
CASSARGAETQYF | TGTGCCAGCAGTGCACGCGGGGCGGAGACCCAGTACTTC | once | TRBJ2-5 | TRBV27 | .
CASRQGEAYYGYTF | TGTGCCAGCAGACAGGGGGAAGCCTACTATGGCTACACCTTC | . | TRBJ1-2 | TRBV2 | TRBD1
CSVEYRDILSEAFF | TGCAGCGTTGAGTACAGGGACATCTTATCTGAAGCTTTCTTT | . | TRBJ1-1 | TRBV29-1 | .
CASSHREGFASGRAGQYF | TGCGCCAGCAGCCACCGAGAGGGGTTCGCTAGCGGGAGGGCCGGGCAGTACTTC | . | TRBJ2-7 | TRBV4-1 | TRBD2
CASSITQGGTQPQHF | TGTGCCAGTAGTATCACCCAGGGGGGAACTCAGCCCCAGCATTTT | . | TRBJ1-5 | TRBV19 | TRBD1
CASNRDRDIHSTDTQYF | TGTGCCAGTAACCGGGACAGGGACATACATAGCACAGATACGCAGTATTTT | . | TRBJ2-3 | TRBV27 | TRBD1
CASSEAPYSPYEQYF | TGTGCCAGTAGTGAGGCACCATATAGTCCCTACGAGCAGTACTTC | . | TRBJ2-7 | TRBV19 | .
CASSIIASPGQGFGYTF | TGTGCCAGTAGTATAATCGCCTCTCCGGGACAGGGTTTCGGCTACACCTTC | . | TRBJ1-2 | TRBV19 | TRBD1
CASSSRGGTYEQYF | TGTGCCAGCAGCTCCCGGGGGGGGACCTACGAGCAGTACTTC | . | TRBJ2-7 | TRBV5-6 | TRBD2
CASSLGAGAGYTF | TGCGCCAGCAGCCTGGGCGCGGGGGCCGGCTACACCTTC | . | TRBJ1-2 | TRBV5-1 | .
CATSDLQSYGDRGNEQFF | TGTGCCACCAGTGATTTGCAGTCGTACGGGGACAGGGGAAATGAGCAGTTCTTC | . | TRBJ2-1 | TRBV24-1 | TRBD1
CASSPGTSGGSTDTQYF | TGCGCCAGCAGCCCAGGGACTAGCGGGGGAAGCACAGATACGCAGTATTTT | . | TRBJ2-3 | TRBV5-1 | TRBD2
CASSEPGLAGITQYF | TGCGCCAGCAGTGAGCCGGGACTAGCGGGGATCACGCAGTATTTT | . | TRBJ2-3 | TRBV10-2 | TRBD2
CASSLKAGYGYTF | TGTGCCAGCAGTTTAAAGGCAGGCTATGGCTACACCTTC | . | TRBJ1-2 | TRBV27 | .
CASSLLSGQGSDTQYF | TGTGCCAGCAGCTTACTCTCGGGACAGGGTTCAGATACGCAGTATTTT | . | TRBJ2-3 | TRBV7-9 | TRBD1
CASSEGSGLGTDTQYF | TGCGCCAGCAGTGAAGGGTCGGGACTTGGCACAGATACGCAGTATTTT | once | TRBJ2-3 | TRBV10-1 | .
CASSYRGDYGYTF | TGTGCCAGTAGTTACAGGGGCGACTATGGCTACACCTTC | . | TRBJ1-2 | TRBV19 | TRBD1
CASSLDNQGLYGYTF | TGTGCCAGCAGTTTGGACAATCAGGGCCTCTATGGCTACACCTTC | once | TRBJ1-2 | TRBV27 | .
CASSWTGVITF | TGTGCCAGCAGTTGGACAGGGGTAATCACCTTC | . | TRBJ1-2 | TRBV28 | TRBD1
CAWSRDFANEKLFF | TGTGCCTGGAGTAGAGACTTCGCTAATGAAAAACTGTTTTTT | . | TRBJ1-4 | TRBV30 | .
CASSQGSNNSPLHF | TGTGCCAGTAGTCAGGGGTCTAATAATTCACCCCTCCACTTT | . | TRBJ1-6 | TRBV19 | .
CASSPDRDNSPLHF | TGTGCCAGCTCACCGGACAGGGATAATTCACCCCTCCACTTT | . | TRBJ1-6 | TRBV18 | TRBD1
CASSLLGDQPQHF | TGCGCCAGCAGCTTGTTAGGGGATCAGCCCCAGCATTTT | . | TRBJ1-5 | TRBV5-1 | .
CASSLVTGGDLYTF | TGTGCCAGCAGCTTAGTAACTGGAGGAGACCTCTACACCTTC | . | TRBJ1-2 | TRBV7-9 | .
CASRQGYLGEQYF | TGTGCCAGCAGGCAGGGGTATTTGGGCGAGCAGTACTTC | . | TRBJ2-7 | TRBV2 | .
CASSYRSMNTEAFF | TGTGCCAGCAGTTACCGGTCCATGAACACTGAAGCTTTCTTT | . | TRBJ1-1 | TRBV6-5 | .
CASSLVDRVHSPLHF | TGTGCCAGCAGCTTGGTCGACAGGGTTCATTCACCCCTCCACTTT | . | TRBJ1-6 | TRBV5-4 | TRBD1
CASNPGQGAKTQYF | TGTGCCAGCAACCCGGGGCAGGGGGCAAAGACCCAGTACTTC | . | TRBJ2-5 | TRBV3-1/TRBV3-2 | TRBD1
CSASGAYEQYF | TGCAGTGCTAGCGGTGCTTACGAGCAGTACTTC | . | TRBJ2-7 | TRBV20-1 | .
CAWTEEGQWGWAFF | TGTGCCTGGACTGAGGAGGGACAGTGGGGCTGGGCTTTCTTT | . | TRBJ1-1 | TRBV30 | TRBD1
CASSSMARYNNEQFF | TGTGCCAGCAGCTCCATGGCGAGGTACAACAATGAGCAGTTCTTC | . | TRBJ2-1 | TRBV7-2 | .
CASSQSVAGGPKTQYF | TGTGCCAGCAGCCAAAGCGTAGCGGGAGGGCCAAAAACCCAGTACTTC | . | TRBJ2-5 | TRBV4-2 | TRBD2
CASGVGDYGYTF | TGTGCCTCCGGGGTTGGAGACTATGGCTACACCTTC | . | TRBJ1-2 | TRBV3-1/TRBV3-2 | .
CASSLEGPEAFF | TGTGCCAGCAGCTTGGAGGGGCCTGAAGCTTTCTTT | . | TRBJ1-1 | TRBV5-5 | .
CASSLHGLAAGGPYEQYF | TGTGCCAGCTCCCTCCACGGACTAGCGGCCGGGGGGCCCTACGAGCAGTACTTC | . | TRBJ2-7 | TRBV18 | TRBD2
CASSELAGGGETQYF | TGCGCCAGCAGCGAATTAGCGGGGGGTGGGGAGACCCAGTACTTC | . | TRBJ2-5 | TRBV4-1 | TRBD2
CASSESGGARETQYF | TGCGCCAGCAGTGAGTCTGGTGGGGCGCGGGAGACCCAGTACTTC | . | TRBJ2-5 | TRBV10-1 | .
CASSQELGTSGFYEQYF | TGTGCCAGCAGCCAAGAACTAGGAACTAGCGGTTTCTACGAGCAGTACTTC | . | TRBJ2-7 | TRBV4-2 | TRBD2